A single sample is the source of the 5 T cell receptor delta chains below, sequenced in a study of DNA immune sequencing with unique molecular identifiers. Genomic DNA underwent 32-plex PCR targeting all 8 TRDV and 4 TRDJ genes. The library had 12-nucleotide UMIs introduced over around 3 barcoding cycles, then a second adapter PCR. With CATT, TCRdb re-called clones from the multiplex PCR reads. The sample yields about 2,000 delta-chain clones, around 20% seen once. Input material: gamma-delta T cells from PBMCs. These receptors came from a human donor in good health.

The CDR3 bases are TGTGCTCTTGGGACCTCCTTCCTACGTGCACTGGTGTACACCGATAAACTCATCTTT. Protein: CALGTSFLRALVYTDKLIF. This sequence joins TRDV1 and TRDJ1, with 9 nucleotides matching TRDD2. This CDR3 comprises 19 residues. Germline-derived CDR1 and CDR2 are TSWWSYY and QGS. V trimming: 5 bases; J trimming: 0 bases; junction bases outside the gene matches: 16.

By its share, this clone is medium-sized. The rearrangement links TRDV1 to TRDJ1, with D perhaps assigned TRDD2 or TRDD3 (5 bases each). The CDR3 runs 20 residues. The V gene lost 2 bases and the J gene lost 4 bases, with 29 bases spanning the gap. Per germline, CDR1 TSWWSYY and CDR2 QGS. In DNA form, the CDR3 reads TGTGCTCTTGGGGAATTTCAGGTCCTAGGGGGGTGGTTGGTGAGCGATAAACTCATCTTT. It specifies CALGEFQVLGGWLVSDKLIF.

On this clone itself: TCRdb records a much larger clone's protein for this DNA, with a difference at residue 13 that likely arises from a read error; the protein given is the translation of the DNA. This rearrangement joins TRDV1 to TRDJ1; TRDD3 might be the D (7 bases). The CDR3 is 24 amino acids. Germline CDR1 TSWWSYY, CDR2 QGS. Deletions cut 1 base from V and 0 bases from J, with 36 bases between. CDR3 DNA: TGTGCTCTTGGGGAACCGTCGGTCCTACTACTACGTGTGGGATACAAAGTGTACACCGATAAACTCATCTTT. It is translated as CALGEPSVLLLRVGYKVYTDKLIF.

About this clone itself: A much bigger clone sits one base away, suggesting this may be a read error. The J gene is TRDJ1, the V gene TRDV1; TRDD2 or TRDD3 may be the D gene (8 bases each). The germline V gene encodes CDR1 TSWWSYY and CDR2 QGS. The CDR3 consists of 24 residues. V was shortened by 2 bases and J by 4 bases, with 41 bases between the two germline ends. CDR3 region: CALGEMAFLNPLSGGPLVSDKLIF. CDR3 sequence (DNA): TGTGCTCTTGGGGAAATGGCCTTCCTAAACCCCCTTTCTGGGGGACCCTTGGTAAGCGATAAACTCATCTTT.

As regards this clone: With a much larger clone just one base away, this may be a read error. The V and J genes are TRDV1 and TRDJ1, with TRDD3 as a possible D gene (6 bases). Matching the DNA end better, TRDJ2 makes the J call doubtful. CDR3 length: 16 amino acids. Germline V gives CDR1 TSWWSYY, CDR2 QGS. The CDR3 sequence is CALGLPYWVQTDKLFF. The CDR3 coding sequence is TGTGCTCTTGGGCTTCCGTACTGGGTCCAGACCGATAAACTCTTCTTT.